This T cell receptor (beta chain) was recorded in a study of T cell responses to AZD1222 COVID-19 vaccine. Study findings and constraints: The span of vaccine-associated CD4 TCRs extended across spike, with dominance at 160-218 and 743-854. A reported finding is that nearly half of spike-specific TCRs target unmutated variant regions. Clonal diversity may have been underestimated, and the donors were mostly white British, with more females than males.

Clones were sequenced by immunoSEQ multiplex PCR, and TCRdb holds only the in-frame ones, with some missing. The repertoire holds about 130,000 clones, with 80% to 95% as singletons. On this clone itself: The antigen remains unidentified.

This CDR3 is 15 amino acids long. V gave up 4 bases and J gave up 8 bases; unmatched junction bases: 10. The germline V gene encodes CDR1 SEHNR and CDR2 FQNEAQ (reference sequence). Analyses pooled second doses at about 4 or about 12 weeks. This receptor was taken from an adult who received the AZD1222 COVID-19 vaccine. Sequencing was performed on peripheral blood, taken 28 days after the second AZD1222 dose. The rearrangement uses TRBV7-9 and TRBJ1-4, with 7 bases identical to TRBD1. CDR3 amino acids: CASSSGQAGTEKLFF. The CDR3 DNA sequence: TGTGCCAGCAGCTCCGGACAGGCCGGGACCGAAAAACTGTTTTTT.